The text below deals with one T cell receptor beta chain. The antigen it binds to is not known. The input lacks base qualities; no much larger clone sits a single base away. From the cysteine up to the phenylalanine, the CDR3 has a length of 15 residues. Only the CDR3 DNA stays, 45 bases, in frame from base 1. Based on the germline V gene, the CDR1 and CDR2 sequences are MNHEY and SVGAGI. Relative to germline, V is missing 6 bases and J is missing 2 bases, with 7 bases of the junction outside any gene match. This entry is derived from a study of cytomegalovirus exposure and HLA in healthy donors (dated by TCRdb to 2016 to 2017). Study-level background: An earlier analysis of some 620 of the donors reported 276 Gb of sequence data and 90 million to 120 million unique TCR beta sequences obtained from about 170 million T cells. An early release that covered 640 HLA-typed donors contained approximately 290 gigabases of sequencing data and tens of millions of unique TCR sequences. Of the roughly 390 genotyped donors, roughly 85% fell in the genetic ancestry cluster associated with self-reported Caucasian donors. The aim of the study was to test whether cataloging public T cell receptors could identify signatures of past pathogen exposure. The study profiled the T cell repertoires of 500 to 800 subjects by immunosequencing and related them to cytomegalovirus serostatus. Besides the first cohort of around 670 subjects, a separate validation cohort made up of roughly 120 different subjects was used. High-throughput TCR immunosequencing, statistical association of individual TCRs with disease status, and machine learning were combined to predict cytomegalovirus infection status. A later analysis re-analyzed previously published TCR beta repertoires from approximately 670 donors and added high-resolution HLA genotyping to study TCR occurrence patterns. Rather than drawing on any new phenotypic data, the later analysis identified candidate immune exposures from TCR beta sequences and the way those sequences occurred across donors. To decide whether each TCR beta V gene segment behaved as functional or pseudogenic, an earlier analysis of some 600 of the donors relied on high-throughput TCR beta sequencing. Donor age, sex, ethnicity and CMV serostatus were compiled together with the repertoire data. A later genetic analysis used genome-wide SNP genotypes for about 65% of the 666 donors, treating that subset as a discovery cohort. Every repertoire in the discovery cohort had been generated on one and the same sequencing platform. Class I and class II HLA loci were covered by the typing at four-digit resolution. Typing coverage varied by locus: about 629-630 donors for A, B, C, DRB1 and DQB1; more than 500 for DQA1; about 600 for DPA1; around 450 for DPB1. Four or five DR-DQ haplotypes were handled as single units for association and clustering because linkage in the cohort was strong. Among about 400 genotyped donors of the cohort, an average of approximately 240,000 unique TCR beta nucleotide sequences was sequenced per donor, of which roughly 17% were non-productive. Broad study findings and their caveats: Because counts were too low, some 16 rarely observed V segments, including chromosome 9 orphons, were excluded from the earlier analysis of several hundred of the donors. A further reported finding was that TCR beta sequences accurately predicted the HLA-A and HLA-B alleles for most subjects in the first cohort. Because HLA typing was unavailable for some donors at each locus, only the typed subset was used in association tests. This cohort had only TCR beta chains sequenced, and the lack of alpha or paired-chain data limited which features could be detected. Several of the top co-occurrence clusters appeared to be linked to parvovirus B19, influenza, CMV and Epstein-Barr virus, according to a later analysis. Immune exposure information for the cohort was limited to CMV serostatus. A group of highly shared sequence variants was considered likely to be a technical artifact of the sequencing pipeline. In vitro tests confirmed that three of the cytomegalovirus-associated TCR beta chains recognize cytomegalovirus antigens. In an earlier analysis of about 550 of the donors, most TCR beta V segments were observed in productive rearrangements about 87% or about 30% of the time, broadly matching IMGT annotations. In the study, around 160 TCR beta chains were listed as associated with cytomegalovirus. At a false discovery rate of 0.05, a later analysis linked about 16,000 TCR beta sequences to specific HLA alleles. Strong co-occurrence of HLA alleles, especially DR and DQ, made assigning TCR associations to individual alleles difficult. In a later analysis, HLA-associated TCR beta chains were found to be more clonally expanded and to have lower generation probabilities than equally common non-associated chains. A later analysis found that most CMV-associated TCR beta chains appeared HLA-restricted, with HLA associations seemingly driven largely by CMV exposure. The presence/absence analyses assumed that sequencing depth was roughly uniform across donors, and that assumption may not be true. A later genetic analysis reported fewer N-insertions in productive TCRs among donors in an Asian-associated ancestry cluster than the roughly 620-donor mean. The classifier was reported to diagnose cytomegalovirus status with high specificity and sensitivity in both the original cohort and the validation cohort. Some IMGT-functional V segments, including TRBV6-2 and TRBV6-3, could not be told apart with the 87-base-pair reads, so those segments were excluded. A later analysis found that TCR association rates varied across HLA loci, with DRB1 alleles showing the most associated TCRs and HLA-C alleles the fewest. The authors suggested that the approach could potentially be generalized to other disease states and immunological phenotypes. Most TCR sequences were seen in very few donors, while some public TCRs were found in many individuals. Linkage disequilibrium might explain the correlated functional status among segregating V segments, but an unknown experimental factor could not be excluded. An association between a missense DCLRE1C variant and V-gene and J-gene trimming of TCR beta chains was found in a later genetic analysis and replicated in an independent cohort.

The cohort consisted of approximately 690 healthy bone marrow donors. Cohort members were all nominally healthy when sampled, although unrecorded immune exposures were likely present. The donor tested CMV seronegative, placing the donor among the 352 seronegative members of the cohort. A peripheral blood sample was collected from each donor, and TCR beta sequencing was performed on peripheral blood mononuclear cells. The Qiagen DNeasy Blood Extraction Kit was used to extract genomic DNA from the blood cell samples. Library preparation was by the immunoSEQ multiplex PCR assay. For the multiplex PCR, a mixture combining 60 forward primers for TCR Vbeta segments and 13 reverse primers for TCR Jbeta segments was used. A multiplex PCR assay on genomic DNA amplified the CDR3 region of rearranged TCR beta genes. On the Illumina HiSeq System, the amplified TCR beta libraries were sequenced as 87-base-pair reads. Per the source publication's procedure: A later analysis tallied 70 million to 100 million unique TCR beta chains across the 640 or so repertoires, and approximately 12 million of those chains were shared by two or more donors. Raw reads were error-corrected and collapsed into unique sequences by a nearest-neighbor algorithm in which closely related sequences were merged to remove PCR and sequencing errors. CDR3 sequences were aligned to IMGT reference sequences to assign V, D and J gene segments. For a sequence to be retained, a match of at least six nucleotides to both a V gene segment and a J gene segment was required. Rearrangements were called productive when the CDR3 lacked stop codons and stayed in frame with V and J; all others were non-productive. Following IMGT convention, CDR3 was defined as the stretch from the second conserved V-encoded cysteine up to the conserved J-encoded phenylalanine. Sequences without an unambiguous match to a single V gene segment were excluded from the earlier analysis of several hundred of the donors. In an earlier analysis of around 600 of the donors, V segments were called functional above 56.7% productive rearrangements and were called segregating when the between-donor standard deviation exceeded 5%. To diagnose cytomegalovirus status from the catalog of TCR beta chain sequences, a statistical classification framework was built. A later analysis assigned V and J genes by comparing TCR nucleotide sequences with IMGT/GENE-DB human TR gene sequences. The TCRdist pipeline was used in a later analysis to assign CDR3 sequences and most-parsimonious VDJ recombination scenarios. In a later analysis, each TCR beta chain was defined by its CDR3 amino acid sequence together with its V-gene family, and reads without a unique V-gene family were excluded. In a later analysis, 450 to 600 highly shared, low-generation-probability nucleotide sequences were removed to address suspected cross-contamination and a sequencing artifact. For each public chain, a later analysis derived a clonal expansion index from normalized ranks of inferred template counts within each repertoire. Generation probabilities in a later analysis came from a VDJ recombination model fitted to out-of-frame rearrangements, and those results were checked against IGoR. In a later analysis, TCR-TCR, TCR-HLA and TCR-CMV co-occurrence was scored with hypergeometric tests, and a repertoire-size bias correction was applied to TCR pairs. False discovery rates were estimated in a later analysis by permuting HLA or CMV assignments 20 times. In a later analysis, co-occurring TCRs were grouped using DBSCAN, with TCRdist sequence similarity added in when clustering inside HLA-allele-positive subsets. Co-occurrence clustering excluded repertoires with fewer than 30,000 or more than 120,000 public chains, plus five with anomalous nucleotide sharing. TCRdb mirrors the immuneACCESS table, restricted to in-frame sequences. Some clones are absent from its copies; in checked studies, under half trace to an unresolved V gene, and the reason for the others is unknown. From that table come the V and J calls and clone size; the DNA was used to work out D and trimming. This sample holds some 120,000 clones; 80% were observed only once. 1% of the sample is held by the ten biggest clonotypes.

The sequence was collected from a middle-aged man in good health and CMV-seronegative. Sequencing used PBMCs. Recombination connected TRBV6-5 to TRBJ1-5, and 7 junction bases match TRBD1. The CDR3 region has the sequence CASSQTGQRNQPQHF. The DNA is TGTGCCAGCAGCCAAACGGGACAGCGCAATCAGCCCCAGCATTTT.